This record covers a single T cell receptor beta chain. What it binds is unknown. The record originates from a study of cytomegalovirus exposure and HLA in healthy donors. Findings and limits, study-wide: Rarity held for most TCR sequences, but there were some public TCRs that occurred in many donors. The study listed some 160 cytomegalovirus-associated TCR beta chains. About 87% or about 30% of the time was how often most TCR beta V segments were productive, according to an earlier analysis. Per a later analysis, 16,951 TCR beta sequences showed association with HLA alleles at 0.05 false discovery rate.

CDR1 is ENHRY and CDR2 is SYGVKD in the germline V gene. Trimming removed 4 bases at V and 8 bases at J, with 13 bases between. This CDR3 is built from 13 residues. The PCR employed 60 Vbeta primers together with 13 Jbeta primers. Generated by immunoSEQ multiplex PCR, the TCRdb table keeps only in-frame clones and is missing some. The table has approximately 210,000 clones, more than 75% seen once. The specimen sequenced was PBMCs. The chain uses TRBV10-3 and TRBJ2-3; D ambiguous. The sequence was obtained from a woman aged 18-35 years in good health and CMV-seronegative. This chain's CDR3 is CAISGTERGTQYF. As DNA, the CDR3 is TGTGCCATCAGTGGAACGGAGAGAGGTACGCAGTATTTT.